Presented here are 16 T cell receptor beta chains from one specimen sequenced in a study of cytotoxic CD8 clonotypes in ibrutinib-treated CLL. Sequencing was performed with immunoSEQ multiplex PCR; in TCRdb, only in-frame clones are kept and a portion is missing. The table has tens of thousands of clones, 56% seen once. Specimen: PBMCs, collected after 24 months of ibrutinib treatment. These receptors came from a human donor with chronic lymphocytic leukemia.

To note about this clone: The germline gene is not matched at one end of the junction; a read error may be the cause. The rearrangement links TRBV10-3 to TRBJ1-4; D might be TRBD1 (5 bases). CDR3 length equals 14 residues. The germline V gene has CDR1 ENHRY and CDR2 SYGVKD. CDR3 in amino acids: CASSYGRVGEKLFF. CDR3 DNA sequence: TGTGCCAGCAGTTACGGCAGGGTCGGCGAAAAACTGTTTTTT.

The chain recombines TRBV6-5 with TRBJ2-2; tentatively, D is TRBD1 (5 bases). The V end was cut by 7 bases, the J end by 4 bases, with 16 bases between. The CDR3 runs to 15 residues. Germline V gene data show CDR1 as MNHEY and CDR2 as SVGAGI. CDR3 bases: TGTGCCAGCAATCTAAGGGGCTACGGCACCGGGGAGCTGTTTTTT. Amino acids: CASNLRGYGTGELFF.

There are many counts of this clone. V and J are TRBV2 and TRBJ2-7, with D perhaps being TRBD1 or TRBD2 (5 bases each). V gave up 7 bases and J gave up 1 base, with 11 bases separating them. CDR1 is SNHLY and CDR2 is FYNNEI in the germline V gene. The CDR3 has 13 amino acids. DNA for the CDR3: TGTGCCAGCACCGGGGACGGTTCCTACGAGCAGTACGTC. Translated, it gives CASTGDGSYEQYV.

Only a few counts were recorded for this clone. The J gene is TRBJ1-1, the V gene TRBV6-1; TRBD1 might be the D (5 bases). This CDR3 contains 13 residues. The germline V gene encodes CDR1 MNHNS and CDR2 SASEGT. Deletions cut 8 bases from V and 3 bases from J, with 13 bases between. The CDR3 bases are TGTGCCAGCTGGCAGGGAGGGTACACTGAAGCTTTCTTT. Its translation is CASWQGGYTEAFF.

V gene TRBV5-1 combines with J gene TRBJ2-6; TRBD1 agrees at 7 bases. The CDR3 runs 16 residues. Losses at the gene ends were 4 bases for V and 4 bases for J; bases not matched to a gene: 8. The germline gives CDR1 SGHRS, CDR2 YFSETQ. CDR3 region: CASSPVTGTGANVLTF. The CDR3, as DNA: TGCGCCAGCAGCCCGGTGACAGGGACCGGGGCCAACGTCCTGACTTTC. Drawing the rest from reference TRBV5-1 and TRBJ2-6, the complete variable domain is KAGVTQTPRYLIKTRGQQVTLSCSPISGHRSVSWYQQTPGQGLQFLFEYFSETQRNKGNFPGRFSGRQFSNSRSEMNVSTLELGDSALYLCASSPVTGTGANVLTFGAGSRLTVL.

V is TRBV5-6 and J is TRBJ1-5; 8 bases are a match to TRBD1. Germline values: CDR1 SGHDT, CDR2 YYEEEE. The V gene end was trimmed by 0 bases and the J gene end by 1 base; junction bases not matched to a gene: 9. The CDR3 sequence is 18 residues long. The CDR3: CASSLAGTGGRSNQPQHF. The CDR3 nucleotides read TGTGCCAGCAGCTTGGCCGGAACAGGGGGAAGGAGCAATCAGCCCCAGCATTTT.

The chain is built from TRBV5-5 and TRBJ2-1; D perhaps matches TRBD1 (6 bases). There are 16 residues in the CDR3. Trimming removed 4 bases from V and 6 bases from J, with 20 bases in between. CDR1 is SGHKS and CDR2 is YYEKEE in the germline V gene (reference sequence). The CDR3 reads CASSIGTNVAINEQFF. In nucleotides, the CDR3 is TGTGCCAGCAGCATCGGGACAAATGTAGCCATCAATGAGCAGTTCTTC.

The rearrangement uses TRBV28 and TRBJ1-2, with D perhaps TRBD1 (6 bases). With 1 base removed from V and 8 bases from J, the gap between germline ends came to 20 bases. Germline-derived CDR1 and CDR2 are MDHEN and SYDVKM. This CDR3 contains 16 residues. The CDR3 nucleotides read TGTGCCAGCAGTTTATCCCCGGTACAGGGAGGTTCAGGCTACACCTTC. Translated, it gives CASSLSPVQGGSGYTF.

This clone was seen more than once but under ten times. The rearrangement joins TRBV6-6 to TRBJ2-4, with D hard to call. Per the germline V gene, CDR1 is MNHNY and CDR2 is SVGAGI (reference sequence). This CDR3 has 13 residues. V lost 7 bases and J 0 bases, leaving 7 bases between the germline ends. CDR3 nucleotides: TGTGCCAGCACCGCCCTAGCCAAAAACATTCAGTACTTC. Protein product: CASTALAKNIQYF.

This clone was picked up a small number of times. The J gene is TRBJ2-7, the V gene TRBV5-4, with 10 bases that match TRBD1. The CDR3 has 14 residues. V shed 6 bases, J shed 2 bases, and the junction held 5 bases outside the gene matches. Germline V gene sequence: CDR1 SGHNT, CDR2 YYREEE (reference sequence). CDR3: CASTGTGVAYEQYF. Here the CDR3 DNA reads TGTGCCAGCACCGGGACAGGGGTTGCCTACGAGCAGTACTTC.

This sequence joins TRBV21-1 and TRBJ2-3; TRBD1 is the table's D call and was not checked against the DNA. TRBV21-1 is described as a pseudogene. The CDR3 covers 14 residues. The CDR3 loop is CASSKGRTSDTQYF. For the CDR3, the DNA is TGTGCCAGCAGCAAAGGTAGGACATCAGATACGCAGTATTTT.

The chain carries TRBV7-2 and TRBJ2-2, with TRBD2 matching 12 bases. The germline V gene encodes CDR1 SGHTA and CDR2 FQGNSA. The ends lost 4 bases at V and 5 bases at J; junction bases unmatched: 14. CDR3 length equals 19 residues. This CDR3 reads CASSSRLAGVGVVTGELFF. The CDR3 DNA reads TGTGCCAGCAGCTCCAGACTAGCGGGAGTCGGGGTAGTTACCGGGGAGCTGTTTTTT.

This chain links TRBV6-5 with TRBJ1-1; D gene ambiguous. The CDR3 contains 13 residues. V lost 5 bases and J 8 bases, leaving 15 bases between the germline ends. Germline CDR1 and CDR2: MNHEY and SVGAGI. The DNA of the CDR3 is TGTGCCAGCAGTACAATACTTGTAGGAGAAGCTTTCTTT. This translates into CASSTILVGEAFF.

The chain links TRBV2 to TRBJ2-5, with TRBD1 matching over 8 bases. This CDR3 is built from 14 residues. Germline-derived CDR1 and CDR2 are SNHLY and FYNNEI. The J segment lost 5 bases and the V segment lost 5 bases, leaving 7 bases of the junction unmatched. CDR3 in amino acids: CASSRTGFGETQYF. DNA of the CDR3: TGTGCCAGCAGTAGGACAGGGTTCGGGGAGACCCAGTACTTC.

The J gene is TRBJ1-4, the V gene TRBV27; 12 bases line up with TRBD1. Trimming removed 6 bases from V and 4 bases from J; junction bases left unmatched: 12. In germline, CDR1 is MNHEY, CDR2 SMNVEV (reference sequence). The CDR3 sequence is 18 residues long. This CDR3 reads CASRWGVGTGGRNEKLFF. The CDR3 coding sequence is TGTGCCAGCAGATGGGGGGTTGGGACAGGGGGCCGTAATGAAAAACTGTTTTTT.

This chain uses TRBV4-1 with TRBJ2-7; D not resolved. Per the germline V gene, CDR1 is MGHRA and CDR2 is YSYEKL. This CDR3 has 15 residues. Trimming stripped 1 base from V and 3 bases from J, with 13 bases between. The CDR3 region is CASSQGCILGYEQYV. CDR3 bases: TGCGCCAGCAGCCAAGGCTGTATCCTAGGCTACGAGCAGTACGTC.